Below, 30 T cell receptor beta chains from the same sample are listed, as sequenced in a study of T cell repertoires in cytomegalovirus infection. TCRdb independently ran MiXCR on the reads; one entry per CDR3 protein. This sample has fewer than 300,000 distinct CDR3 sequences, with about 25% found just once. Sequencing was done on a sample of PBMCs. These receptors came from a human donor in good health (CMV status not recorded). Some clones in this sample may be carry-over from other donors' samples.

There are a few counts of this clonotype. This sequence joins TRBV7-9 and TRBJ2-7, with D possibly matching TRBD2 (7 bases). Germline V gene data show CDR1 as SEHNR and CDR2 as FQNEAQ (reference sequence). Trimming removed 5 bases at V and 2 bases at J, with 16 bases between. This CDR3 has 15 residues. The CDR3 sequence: CASSPLGGGPYEQYF. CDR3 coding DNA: TGTGCCAGCAGCCCCCTAGGGGGGGGGCCCTACGAGCAGTACTTC.

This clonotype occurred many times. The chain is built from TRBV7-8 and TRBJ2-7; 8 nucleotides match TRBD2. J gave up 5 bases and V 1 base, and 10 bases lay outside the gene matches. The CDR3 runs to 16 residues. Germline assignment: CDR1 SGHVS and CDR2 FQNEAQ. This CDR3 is CASSLGGGRLRDEQYV. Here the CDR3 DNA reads TGTGCCAGCAGCTTAGGGGGCGGGAGGTTGAGGGACGAGCAGTACGTC.

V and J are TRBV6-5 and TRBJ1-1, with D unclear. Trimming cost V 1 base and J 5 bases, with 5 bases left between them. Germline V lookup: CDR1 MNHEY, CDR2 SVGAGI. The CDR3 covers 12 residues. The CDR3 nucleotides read TGTGCCAGCAGTTACTTGGGGACTGAAGCTTTCTTT. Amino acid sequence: CASSYLGTEAFF.

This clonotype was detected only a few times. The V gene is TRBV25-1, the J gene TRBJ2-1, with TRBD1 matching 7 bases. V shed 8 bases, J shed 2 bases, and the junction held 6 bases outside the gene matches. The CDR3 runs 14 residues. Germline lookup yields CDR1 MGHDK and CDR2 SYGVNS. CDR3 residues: CASERQGAYNEQFF. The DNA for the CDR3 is TGTGCCAGCGAAAGGCAGGGGGCCTACAATGAGCAGTTCTTC.

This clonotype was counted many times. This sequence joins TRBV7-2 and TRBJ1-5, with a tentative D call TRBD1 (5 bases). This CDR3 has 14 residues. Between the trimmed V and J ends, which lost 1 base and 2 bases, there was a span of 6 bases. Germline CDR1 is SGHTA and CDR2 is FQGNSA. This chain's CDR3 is CASSLVGGNQPQHF. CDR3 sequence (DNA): TGTGCCAGCAGCTTAGTGGGGGGCAATCAGCCCCAGCATTTT.

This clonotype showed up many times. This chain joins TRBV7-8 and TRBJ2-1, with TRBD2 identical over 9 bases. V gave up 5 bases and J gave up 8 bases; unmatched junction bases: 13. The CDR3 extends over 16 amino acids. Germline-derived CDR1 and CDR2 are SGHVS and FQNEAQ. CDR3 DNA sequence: TGTGCCAGCAGCAAAGAAACTAGCGGGCCTGGCGATGAGCAGTTCTTC. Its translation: CASSKETSGPGDEQFF.

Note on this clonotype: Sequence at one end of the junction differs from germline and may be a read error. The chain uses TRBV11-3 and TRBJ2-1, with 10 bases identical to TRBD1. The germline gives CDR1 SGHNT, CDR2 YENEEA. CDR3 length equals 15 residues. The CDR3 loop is CASSPRQGQGPPLLF. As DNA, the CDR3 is TGTGCCAGCAGCCCGAGGCAGGGACAGGGGCCCCCCTTGTTATTC.

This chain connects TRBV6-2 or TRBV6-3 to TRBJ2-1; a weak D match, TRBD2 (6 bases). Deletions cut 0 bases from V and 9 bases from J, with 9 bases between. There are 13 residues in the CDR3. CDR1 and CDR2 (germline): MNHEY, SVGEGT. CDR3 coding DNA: TGTGCCAGCAGTTACTCGACTAGGGGTGAGCAGTTCTTC. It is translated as CASSYSTRGEQFF.

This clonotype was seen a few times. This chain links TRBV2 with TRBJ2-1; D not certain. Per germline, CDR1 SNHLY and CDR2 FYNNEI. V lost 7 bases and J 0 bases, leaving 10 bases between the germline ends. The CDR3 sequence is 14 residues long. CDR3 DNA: TGTGCCAGCACGGCGGATAGCTCCTACAATGAGCAGTTCTTC. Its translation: CASTADSSYNEQFF.

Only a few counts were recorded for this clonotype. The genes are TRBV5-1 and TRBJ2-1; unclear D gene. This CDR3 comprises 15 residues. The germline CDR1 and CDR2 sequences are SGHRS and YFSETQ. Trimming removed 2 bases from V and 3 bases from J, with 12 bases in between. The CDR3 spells CASSFSPEVYNEQFF. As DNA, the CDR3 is TGCGCCAGCAGCTTTTCACCAGAAGTCTACAATGAGCAGTTCTTC.

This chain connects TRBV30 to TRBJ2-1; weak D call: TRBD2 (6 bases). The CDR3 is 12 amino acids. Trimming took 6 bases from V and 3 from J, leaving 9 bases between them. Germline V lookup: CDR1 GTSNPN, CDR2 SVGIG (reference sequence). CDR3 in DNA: TGTGCCTGCGGGACTTACTACAATGAGCAGTTCTTC. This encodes CACGTYYNEQFF. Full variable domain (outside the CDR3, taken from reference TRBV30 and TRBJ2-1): SQTIHQWPATLVQPVGSPLSLECTVEGTSNPNLYWYRQAAGRGLQLLFYSVGIGQISSEVPQNLSASRPQDRQFILSSKKLLLSDSGFYLCACGTYYNEQFFGPGTRLTVL.

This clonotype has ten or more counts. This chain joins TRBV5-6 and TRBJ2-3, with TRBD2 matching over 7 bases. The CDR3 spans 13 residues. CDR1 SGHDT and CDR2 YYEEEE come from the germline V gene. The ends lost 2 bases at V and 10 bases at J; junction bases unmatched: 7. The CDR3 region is CASSFERGESQYF. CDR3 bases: TGTGCCAGCAGCTTCGAGCGGGGTGAATCGCAGTATTTT.

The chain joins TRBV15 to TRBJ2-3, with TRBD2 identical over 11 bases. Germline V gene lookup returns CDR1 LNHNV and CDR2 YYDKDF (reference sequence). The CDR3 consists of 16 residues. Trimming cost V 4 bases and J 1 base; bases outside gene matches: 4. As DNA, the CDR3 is TGTGCCACCAGCAAACCGGGACTAGCGGGCACAGATACGCAGTATTTT. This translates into CATSKPGLAGTDTQYF.

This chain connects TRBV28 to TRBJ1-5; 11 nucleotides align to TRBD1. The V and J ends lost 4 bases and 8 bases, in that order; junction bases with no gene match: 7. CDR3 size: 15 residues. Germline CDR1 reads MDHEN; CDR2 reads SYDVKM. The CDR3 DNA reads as TGTGCCAGCAGTTCCACCGGGACAGGGGGGAAGCCCCAGCATTTT. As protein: CASSSTGTGGKPQHF.

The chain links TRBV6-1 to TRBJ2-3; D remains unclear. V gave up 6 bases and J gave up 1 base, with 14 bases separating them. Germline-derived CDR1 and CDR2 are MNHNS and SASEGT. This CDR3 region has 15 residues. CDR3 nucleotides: TGTGCCAGCAGCCAGAAACCCGTGCGCACAGATACGCAGTATTTT. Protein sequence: CASSQKPVRTDTQYF.

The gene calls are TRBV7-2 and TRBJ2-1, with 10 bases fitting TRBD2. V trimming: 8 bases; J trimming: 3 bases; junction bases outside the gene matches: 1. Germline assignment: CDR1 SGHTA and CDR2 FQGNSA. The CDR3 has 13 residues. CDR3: CASLAGVYNEQFF. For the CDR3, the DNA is TGTGCCAGCCTAGCGGGAGTCTACAATGAGCAGTTCTTC.

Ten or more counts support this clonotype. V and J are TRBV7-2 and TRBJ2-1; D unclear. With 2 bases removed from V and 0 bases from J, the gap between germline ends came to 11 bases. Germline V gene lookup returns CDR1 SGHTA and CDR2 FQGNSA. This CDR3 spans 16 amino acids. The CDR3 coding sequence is TGTGCCAGCAGCTTATTTACGGCCTTCTCCTACAATGAGCAGTTCTTC. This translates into CASSLFTAFSYNEQFF.

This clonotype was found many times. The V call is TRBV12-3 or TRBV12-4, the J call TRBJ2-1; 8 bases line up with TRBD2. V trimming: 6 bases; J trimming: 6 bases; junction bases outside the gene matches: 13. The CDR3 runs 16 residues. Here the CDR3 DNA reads TGTGCCAGCAGCTTCTCCAGCGGGAGAGGGGCCAATGAGCAGTTCTTC. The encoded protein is CASSFSSGRGANEQFF.

CDR3 coding DNA: TGTGCCAGCAGTGAGGAGGGGGGGACGCAGTATTTT. This sequence encodes CASSEEGGTQYF. The chain couples TRBV6-4 to TRBJ2-3, with a tentative D call TRBD2 (7 bases). The V end was cut by 3 bases, the J end by 9 bases, with 10 bases between. The CDR3 is 12 residues long. Per germline, CDR1 MRHNA and CDR2 SNTAGT.

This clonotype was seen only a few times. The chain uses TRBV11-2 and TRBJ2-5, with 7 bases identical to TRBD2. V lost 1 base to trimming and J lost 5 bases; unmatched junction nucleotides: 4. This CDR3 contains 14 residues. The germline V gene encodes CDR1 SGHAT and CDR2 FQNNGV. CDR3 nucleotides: TGTGCCAGCAGCTTAGTAGTTAGCGGGGAGACCCAGTACTTC. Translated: CASSLVVSGETQYF.

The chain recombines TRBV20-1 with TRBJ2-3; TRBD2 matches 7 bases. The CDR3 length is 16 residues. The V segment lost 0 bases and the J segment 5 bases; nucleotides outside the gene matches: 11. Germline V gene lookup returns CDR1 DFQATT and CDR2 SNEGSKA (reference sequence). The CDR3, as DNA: TGCAGTGCTAGAGATCCCGGCGGGAGCCGTGTAGATACGCAGTATTTT. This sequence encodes CSARDPGGSRVDTQYF.

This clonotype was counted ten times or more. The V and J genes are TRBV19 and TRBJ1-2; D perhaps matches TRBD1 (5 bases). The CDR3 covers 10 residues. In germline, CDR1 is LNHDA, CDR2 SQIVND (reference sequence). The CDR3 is CATRDSGYTF. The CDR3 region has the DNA TGTGCAACTCGGGACTCGGGCTACACCTTC.

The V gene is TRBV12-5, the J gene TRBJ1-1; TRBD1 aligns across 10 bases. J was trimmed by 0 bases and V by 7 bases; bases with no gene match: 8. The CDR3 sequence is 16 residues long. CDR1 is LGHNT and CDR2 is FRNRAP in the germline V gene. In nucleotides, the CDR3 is TGTGCTAGTGCCAAAGGACAGGGGGGCGTGAACACTGAAGCTTTCTTT. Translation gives CASAKGQGGVNTEAFF.

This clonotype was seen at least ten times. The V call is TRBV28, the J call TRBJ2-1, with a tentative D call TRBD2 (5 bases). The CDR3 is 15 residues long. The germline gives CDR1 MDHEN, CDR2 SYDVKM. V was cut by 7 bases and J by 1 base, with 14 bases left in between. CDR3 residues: CASTPAGVSYNEQFF. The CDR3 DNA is TGTGCCAGCACCCCCGCCGGGGTTTCCTACAATGAGCAGTTCTTC.

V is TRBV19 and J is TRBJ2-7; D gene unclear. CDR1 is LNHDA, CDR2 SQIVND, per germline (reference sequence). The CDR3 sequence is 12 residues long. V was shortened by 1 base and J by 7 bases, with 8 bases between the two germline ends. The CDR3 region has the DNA TGTGCCAGTAGTATAGGAGTCGGGGAGCAGTACTTC. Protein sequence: CASSIGVGEQYF.

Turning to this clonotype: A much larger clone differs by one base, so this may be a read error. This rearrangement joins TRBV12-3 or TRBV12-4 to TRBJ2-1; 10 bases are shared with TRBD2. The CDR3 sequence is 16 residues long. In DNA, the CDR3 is TGTGCCAGCAGTCTCCGGACTAGCGGTCCCTACAATGAGCAGTTATTC. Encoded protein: CASSLRTSGPYNEQLF.

CDR3 in DNA: TGTGCCAGCACCTTTGGACCGAATAACTATGGCTACACCTTC. Protein product: CASTFGPNNYGYTF. The rearrangement links TRBV6-2 or TRBV6-3 to TRBJ1-2; D unresolved. The CDR3 consists of 14 residues. Germline CDR1 reads MNHEY; CDR2 reads SVGEGT. Deletions cut 7 bases from V and 1 base from J, with 13 bases between.

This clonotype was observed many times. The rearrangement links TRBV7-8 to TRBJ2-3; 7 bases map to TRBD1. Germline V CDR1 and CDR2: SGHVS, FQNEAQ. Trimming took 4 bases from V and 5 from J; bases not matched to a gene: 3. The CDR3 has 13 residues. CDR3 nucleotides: TGTGCCAGCAGCTCCGACAGGGAAGATACGCAGTATTTT. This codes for CASSSDREDTQYF.

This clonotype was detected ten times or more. CDR3: CASSPFVSARGDTEAFF. CDR3 in DNA: TGTGCCAGCAGCCCTTTTGTATCGGCCCGCGGGGACACTGAAGCTTTCTTT. The chain joins TRBV7-2 to TRBJ1-1; D remains unclear. Looked up from germline, CDR1 is SGHTA and CDR2 is FQGNSA. This CDR3 is built from 17 residues. The V gene lost 5 bases and the J gene lost 3 bases, with 22 bases spanning the gap.

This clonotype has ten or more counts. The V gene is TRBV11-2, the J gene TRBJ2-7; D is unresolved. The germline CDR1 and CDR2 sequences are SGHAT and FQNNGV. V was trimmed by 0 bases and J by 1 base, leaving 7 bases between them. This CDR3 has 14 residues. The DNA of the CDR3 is TGTGCCAGCAGCTTAGATACCCAGTCCTACGAGCAGTACTTC. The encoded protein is CASSLDTQSYEQYF.